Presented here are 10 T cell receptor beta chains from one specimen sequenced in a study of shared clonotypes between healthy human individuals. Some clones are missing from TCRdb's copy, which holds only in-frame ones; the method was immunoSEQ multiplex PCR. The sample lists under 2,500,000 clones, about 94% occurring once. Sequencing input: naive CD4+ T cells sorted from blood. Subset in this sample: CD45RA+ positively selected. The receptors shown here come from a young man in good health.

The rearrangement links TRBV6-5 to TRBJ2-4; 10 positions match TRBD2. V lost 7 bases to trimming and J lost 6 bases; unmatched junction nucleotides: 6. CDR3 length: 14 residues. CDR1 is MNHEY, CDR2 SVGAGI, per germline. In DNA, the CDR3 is TGTGCCAGCACTCCAAGCGGGGGGGCAAACATTCAGTACTTC. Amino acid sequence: CASTPSGGANIQYF.

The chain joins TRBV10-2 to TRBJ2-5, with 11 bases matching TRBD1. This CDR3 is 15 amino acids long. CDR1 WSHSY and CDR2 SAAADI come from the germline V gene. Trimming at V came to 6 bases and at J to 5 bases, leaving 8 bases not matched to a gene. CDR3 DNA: TGCGCCAGCAGAGTGCGGGACAGGGGGACGGAGACCCAGTACTTC. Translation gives CASRVRDRGTETQYF.

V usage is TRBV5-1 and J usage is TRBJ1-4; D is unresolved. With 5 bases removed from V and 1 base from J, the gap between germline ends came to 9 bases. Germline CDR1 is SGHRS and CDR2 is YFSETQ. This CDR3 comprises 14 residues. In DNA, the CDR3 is TGCGCCAGCAGATCAGGAAGAACTAATGAAAAACTGTTTTTT. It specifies CASRSGRTNEKLFF.

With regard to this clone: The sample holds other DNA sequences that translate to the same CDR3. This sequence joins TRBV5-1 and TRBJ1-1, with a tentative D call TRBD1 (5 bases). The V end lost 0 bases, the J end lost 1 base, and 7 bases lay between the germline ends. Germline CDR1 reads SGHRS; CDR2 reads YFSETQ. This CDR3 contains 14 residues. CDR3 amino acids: CASSLDRGNTEAFF. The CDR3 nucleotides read TGCGCCAGCAGCTTGGATAGGGGGAACACTGAAGCTTTCTTT. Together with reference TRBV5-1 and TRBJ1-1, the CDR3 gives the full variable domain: KAGVTQTPRYLIKTRGQQVTLSCSPISGHRSVSWYQQTPGQGLQFLFEYFSETQRNKGNFPGRFSGRQFSNSRSEMNVSTLELGDSALYLCASSLDRGNTEAFFGQGTRLTVV.

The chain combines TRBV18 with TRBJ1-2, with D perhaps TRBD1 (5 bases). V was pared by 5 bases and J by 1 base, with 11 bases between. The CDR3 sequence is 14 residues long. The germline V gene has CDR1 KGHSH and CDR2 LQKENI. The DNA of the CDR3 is TGTGCCAGCTCATACGGGGCCGTTAACTATGGCTACACCTTC. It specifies CASSYGAVNYGYTF.

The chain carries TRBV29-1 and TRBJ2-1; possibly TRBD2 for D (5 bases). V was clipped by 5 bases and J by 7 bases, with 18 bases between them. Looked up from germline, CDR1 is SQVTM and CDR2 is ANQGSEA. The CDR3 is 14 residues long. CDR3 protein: CSVILRVPNNEQFF. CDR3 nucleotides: TGCAGCGTTATCCTGCGGGTCCCTAATAATGAGCAGTTCTTC.

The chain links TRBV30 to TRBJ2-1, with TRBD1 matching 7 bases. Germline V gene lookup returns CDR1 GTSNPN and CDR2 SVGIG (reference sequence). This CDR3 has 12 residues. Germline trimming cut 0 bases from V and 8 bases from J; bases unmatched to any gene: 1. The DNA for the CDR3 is TGTGCCTGGAGTGTACAGGGGCATGAGCAGTTCTTC. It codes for CAWSVQGHEQFF. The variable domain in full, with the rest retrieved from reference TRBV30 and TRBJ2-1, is SQTIHQWPATLVQPVGSPLSLECTVEGTSNPNLYWYRQAAGRGLQLLFYSVGIGQISSEVPQNLSASRPQDRQFILSSKKLLLSDSGFYLCAWSVQGHEQFFGPGTRLTVL.

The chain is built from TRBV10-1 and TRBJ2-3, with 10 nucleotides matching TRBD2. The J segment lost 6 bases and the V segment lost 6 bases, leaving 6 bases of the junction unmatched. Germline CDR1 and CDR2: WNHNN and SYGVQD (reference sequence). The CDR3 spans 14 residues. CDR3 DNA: TGCGCCAGCAGGCCAGCGGGGGGGCCCGATACGCAGTATTTT. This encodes CASRPAGGPDTQYF.

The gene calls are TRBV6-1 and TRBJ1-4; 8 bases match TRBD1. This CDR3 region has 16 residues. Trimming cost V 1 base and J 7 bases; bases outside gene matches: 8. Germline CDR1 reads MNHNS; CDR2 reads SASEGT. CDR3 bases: TGTGCCAGCAGTGAAGGGGGAACAGGGGGTTTTGAAAAACTGTTTTTT. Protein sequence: CASSEGGTGGFEKLFF.

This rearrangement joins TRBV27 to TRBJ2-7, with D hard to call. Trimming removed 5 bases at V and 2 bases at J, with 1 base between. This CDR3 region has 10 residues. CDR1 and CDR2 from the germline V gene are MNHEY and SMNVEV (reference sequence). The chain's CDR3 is CASSTYEQYF. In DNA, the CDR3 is TGTGCCAGCAGTACCTACGAGCAGTACTTC.